In this sample, the clone carrying this T cell receptor (beta chain) turned up many times. Its target is unknown. The data stem from a study of CD8 T cells in ankylosing spondylitis. Points from the study as a whole: Ankylosing spondylitis blood appeared to carry a characteristic TCR beta motif of roughly eight highly homologous variants. Disease-associated clones were CD8+ and fairly uncommon in peripheral blood.

Germline CDR1 is SGDLS and CDR2 is YYNGEE. This CDR3 has 15 residues. The V and J ends lost 0 bases and 4 bases respectively, with 13 bases between them. Quantitative molecular-barcoded 5'-RACE generated the TCR beta libraries. TCRdb processed the 5' RACE reads anew with MiXCR; each CDR3 protein has one entry. This sample has roughly 40,000 distinct CDR3 sequences, with 4% found just once. Material for sequencing was blood, either unsorted or a sorted T cell fraction (not recorded which). This receptor was obtained from a female donor with ankylosing spondylitis or in good health (not recorded which). The genes are TRBV9 and TRBJ1-2; D perhaps matches TRBD1 (5 bases). CDR3 sequence reads: CASSVDVKGVYGYTF. CDR3 nucleotide sequence: TGTGCCAGCAGCGTAGATGTTAAAGGGGTCTATGGCTACACCTTC.